What follows are 15 T cell receptor beta chains derived from one specimen sequenced in a study of identical twins. Each CDR3 protein is one row after TCRdb ran MiXCR on the 5' RACE reads. The data hold about 570,000 distinct CDR3 sequences, with approximately 10% observed a single time. These records were also assigned to another study, of yellow fever vaccine responses in identical twins.

The material sequenced was PBMCs. The origin of the receptors is a woman under 30 in good health.

The chain employs TRBV6-5 and TRBJ1-1; D may be TRBD1 (6 bases). CDR3 length equals 17 residues. The germline V and J ends were trimmed by 2 bases and 0 bases, with 16 bases remaining between them. Germline assignment: CDR1 MNHEY and CDR2 SVGAGI. CDR3 sequence (DNA): TGTGCCAGCAGTTACCCCTTTACAGGGCTTATGAACACTGAAGCTTTCTTT. Translating gives CASSYPFTGLMNTEAFF.

This clonotype has a handful of counts. This chain links TRBV29-1 with TRBJ2-5; the D is unclear. Per the germline V gene, CDR1 is SQVTM and CDR2 is ANQGSEA. This CDR3 spans 13 amino acids. Trimming removed 4 bases from V and 5 bases from J, with 14 bases in between. The CDR3 region is CSVGYVDGETQYF. CDR3 nucleotides: TGCAGCGTTGGATATGTGGATGGCGAGACCCAGTACTTC.

This clonotype was picked up a small number of times. The chain has TRBV11-2 and TRBJ2-3; TRBD2 matches at 12 bases. This CDR3 is built from 15 residues. Germline CDR1 reads SGHAT; CDR2 reads FQNNGV. Unmatched junction bases numbered 6, after V lost 5 bases and J lost 6 bases. CDR3 in amino acids: CASSRLAGAEDTQYF. DNA for the CDR3: TGTGCCAGCAGCCGACTAGCGGGAGCCGAGGATACGCAGTATTTT.

The chain is built from TRBV4-2 and TRBJ2-7, with no clear D. Per the germline V gene, CDR1 is LGHNA and CDR2 is YNFKEQ. The CDR3 contains 14 residues. Trimming stripped 3 bases from V and 2 bases from J, with 11 bases between. The CDR3 reads CASSQVPDTYEQYF. The DNA of the CDR3 is TGTGCCAGCAGCCAGGTCCCGGATACCTACGAGCAGTACTTC.

The V and J genes are TRBV7-9 and TRBJ2-3, with a weak D call TRBD2 (5 bases). Germline assignment: CDR1 SEHNR and CDR2 FQNEAQ (reference sequence). V shed 6 bases and J shed 4 bases, with 17 bases lying between them. This CDR3 region has 15 residues. The DNA for the CDR3 is TGTGCCAGCAGGCCCACTGGAGGCGGCGCAGATACGCAGTATTTT. This codes for CASRPTGGGADTQYF.

The rearrangement uses TRBV20-1 and TRBJ2-1; D gene unclear. The CDR3 has 13 amino acids. Germline-derived CDR1 and CDR2 are DFQATT and SNEGSKA (reference sequence). Trimming removed 3 bases from V and 0 bases from J, with 6 bases in between. The CDR3 DNA sequence: TGCAGTGCTAGTCACAGCTCCTACAATGAGCAGTTCTTC. Its protein product is CSASHSSYNEQFF.

This clonotype was found many times. The chain joins TRBV4-3 to TRBJ2-3; the D gene could be TRBD1 or TRBD2 (5 bases each). The CDR3 is 16 amino acids. V gave up 0 bases and J gave up 4 bases, with 14 bases separating them. Germline V gene lookup returns CDR1 LGHNA and CDR2 YSLEER. CDR3 sequence reads: CASSQERVWGADTQYF. In nucleotides, the CDR3 is TGCGCCAGCAGCCAAGAGAGGGTTTGGGGCGCAGATACGCAGTATTTT.

This sequence joins TRBV7-2 and TRBJ2-3; tentatively, D is TRBD2 (7 bases). CDR1 is SGHTA, CDR2 FQGNSA, per germline. The CDR3 has 14 residues. V lost 2 bases and J 8 bases, leaving 14 bases between the germline ends. The CDR3 DNA sequence: TGTGCCAGCAGCTTATCACTAGGGGGGGGTACGCAGTATTTT. Protein sequence: CASSLSLGGGTQYF.

This clonotype was recorded a few times. The rearrangement links TRBV15 to TRBJ2-4, with a tentative D call TRBD1 (6 bases). Trimming took 0 bases from V and 8 from J, leaving 14 bases between them. From germline, CDR1 is LNHNV and CDR2 YYDKDF (reference sequence). The CDR3 contains 15 residues. In nucleotides, the CDR3 is TGTGCCACCAGCAGAGATAGGCAGGGGTCGGACATTCAGTACTTC. It encodes CATSRDRQGSDIQYF.

In its sample, this clonotype was seen a few times. The gene calls are TRBV25-1 and TRBJ2-3; D unresolved. V lost 6 bases, J lost 4 bases, and 11 bases lay in between. The CDR3 extends over 13 amino acids. Germline values: CDR1 MGHDK, CDR2 SYGVNS. The CDR3 reads CASSGPPPDTQYF. The CDR3 DNA follows: TGTGCCAGCAGCGGACCACCTCCAGATACGCAGTATTTT.

In this sample, this clonotype turned up many times. This chain links TRBV19 with TRBJ2-4; 9 bases agree with TRBD2. V lost 5 bases and J lost 1; bases outside the gene matches: 6. Germline V gene sequence: CDR1 LNHDA, CDR2 SQIVND (reference sequence). This CDR3 comprises 16 residues. The CDR3 nucleotides are TGTGCCAGTAGTGTTAGCGGGAGTTTGGCCAAAAACATTCAGTACTTC. The encoded protein is CASSVSGSLAKNIQYF.

This clonotype was observed a few times. This chain joins TRBV6-1 and TRBJ2-3, with a weak D call TRBD2 (6 bases). The CDR3 totals 15 residues. Germline V gene data show CDR1 as MNHNS and CDR2 as SASEGT. V lost 6 bases to trimming and J lost 0 bases, with 13 bases between them. DNA of the CDR3: TGTGCCAGCAGAAAGATAGCGGTTAGCACAGATACGCAGTATTTT. Its translation is CASRKIAVSTDTQYF.

This clonotype was counted ten times or more. V is TRBV5-1 and J is TRBJ2-1; D is unclear. Germline loops: CDR1 SGHRS, CDR2 YFSETQ. The ends were cut back, 5 bases at V and 7 bases at J, with 10 bases in the middle. The CDR3 has 12 residues. The CDR3 loop is CASSPPANEQFF. CDR3 coding DNA: TGCGCCAGCAGTCCCCCCGCGAATGAGCAGTTCTTC.

This clonotype came up many times. V is TRBV5-6 and J is TRBJ2-3, with 10 positions matching TRBD2. Germline V CDR1 and CDR2: SGHDT, YYEEEE. Germline trimming cut 4 bases from V and 4 bases from J; bases unmatched to any gene: 12. The CDR3 length is 17 residues. The CDR3 DNA reads as TGTGCCAGCAGCGGAGTAGCGGGACTAGCGAGCTCAGATACGCAGTATTTT. It is translated as CASSGVAGLASSDTQYF.

The V and J genes are TRBV29-1 and TRBJ2-5; 8 bases are shared with TRBD2. The CDR3 length is 14 residues. The V segment lost 6 bases and the J segment 3 bases; nucleotides outside the gene matches: 9. In germline, CDR1 is SQVTM, CDR2 ANQGSEA. This CDR3 reads CSVGPSGYEETQYF. CDR3 DNA: TGCAGCGTGGGGCCTAGCGGGTATGAAGAGACCCAGTACTTC. Full variable domain (missing parts from reference TRBV29-1 and TRBJ2-5): SAVISQKPSRDICQRGTSLTIQCQVDSQVTMMFWYRQQPGQSLTLIATANQGSEATYESGFVIDKFPISRPNLTFSTLTVSNMSPEDSSIYLCSVGPSGYEETQYFGPGTRLLVL.